Detailed here is one TCR beta chain. The record originates from a study of shared T cell receptors in the human thymus. Only in-frame clones appear in the TCRdb table, and some are missing; sequencing was by immunoSEQ multiplex PCR. The sample consists of 72,000 or so clones, more than 90% of them appearing once. The sample was thymocytes. The origin of this receptor is a human donor.

CDR3 residues: CASSLTIYRAMNTEAFF. CDR3 bases: TGCGCCAGCAGCTTAACCATTTACAGGGCGATGAACACTGAAGCTTTCTTT. The chain carries TRBV5-1 and TRBJ1-1; tentative D call: TRBD1 (6 bases). The CDR3 totals 17 residues. The V gene lost 2 bases and the J gene lost 0 bases, with 17 bases spanning the gap. The V gene's germline CDR1 is SGHRS and CDR2 YFSETQ.